Listed below are T cell receptor beta chains from one sample, sequenced in a study of neurological immune-mediated disorders. MiXCR, applied by TCRdb to the 5' RACE reads, yields one record per CDR3 protein. Of 55,000 to 65,000 distinct CDR3 sequences listed, approximately 3.7% are singletons. Sequencing was performed on PBMCs. The origin of the receptors is a woman between 45 and 60 years old with multiple sclerosis. Both conserved end residues are part of each CDR3. A D gene is named only where the DNA matches it firmly. Size tells how often a clone was seen, or its class if it is expanded.

CDR3 DNA: TGTGCCAGCAGCCGTAGGCAAGAGACCCAGTACTTC; CDR3 protein: CASSRRQETQYF; clone size: many; J gene: TRBJ2-5; D gene: .; V gene: TRBV6-6
CDR3 DNA: TGTGCCAGCAGCGAGACAGGGAACACTGAAGCTTTCTTT; CDR3 protein: CASSETGNTEAFF; clone size: many; J gene: TRBJ1-1; D gene: .; V gene: TRBV9
CDR3 DNA: TGTGCCAGCGCAGCTACGGGTGGTTATGGCTACACCTTC; CDR3 protein: CASAATGGYGYTF; clone size: few; J gene: TRBJ1-2; D gene: .; V gene: TRBV6-6
CDR3 DNA: TGTGCCAGCAGCGCAAGACTAGCGGGAGGGCCTAATGAGCAGTTCTTC; CDR3 protein: CASSARLAGGPNEQFF; clone size: many; J gene: TRBJ2-1; D gene: TRBD2; V gene: TRBV5-4
CDR3 DNA: TGTGCCAGCAGTTACTCGGCATCCACAGATACGCAGTATTTT; CDR3 protein: CASSYSASTDTQYF; clone size: many; J gene: TRBJ2-3; D gene: .; V gene: TRBV6-5
CDR3 DNA: TGCAGTGCTAGAGATTTCGCCGGGACAGGTCCCGGCGAGCAGTACTTC; CDR3 protein: CSARDFAGTGPGEQYF; clone size: many; J gene: TRBJ2-7; D gene: TRBD1; V gene: TRBV20-1
CDR3 DNA: TGTGCCAGCAGCTTATTGGTGTACGAGCAGTTCTTC; CDR3 protein: CASSLLVYEQFF; clone size: many; J gene: TRBJ2-1; D gene: .; V gene: TRBV7-9
CDR3 DNA: TGTGCCAGCAGCCGGGACAGCAATCAGCCCCAGAATTTT; CDR3 protein: CASSRDSNQPQNF; clone size: many; J gene: TRBJ1-5; D gene: TRBD1; V gene: TRBV3-1
CDR3 DNA: TGCAGTGCTAGAGGGGGTAGCGGGAGTCCCGGGGAGCTGTTTTTT; CDR3 protein: CSARGGSGSPGELFF; clone size: many; J gene: TRBJ2-2; D gene: TRBD2; V gene: TRBV20-1
CDR3 DNA: TGTGCCAGCAGTTACTCGGGTCTCCACAATGAGCAGTTCTTC; CDR3 protein: CASSYSGLHNEQFF; clone size: many; J gene: TRBJ2-1; D gene: .; V gene: TRBV6-2/TRBV6-3